This entry lists 7 T cell receptor beta chains sequenced from one sample in a study of long-term antiretroviral therapy in people with HIV. The immunoSEQ assay was v3.0, run at survey level. The assay was immunoSEQ multiplex PCR, and TCRdb's table has in-frame clones only and misses some. The repertoire holds 13,000 or so clones, with 80% as singletons. Here the sequenced sample was unsorted PBMCs, taken 3.2 years before starting antiretroviral therapy. These receptors came from a man in his forties with HIV.

The rearrangement uses TRBV4-2 and TRBJ2-3, with TRBD2 matching 13 bases. CDR3 length: 16 residues. The V gene's germline CDR1 is LGHNA and CDR2 YNFKEQ. V was clipped by 4 bases and J by 4 bases; unmatched bases: 5. The CDR3 nucleotides read TGTGCCAGCAGCCGTACCGGGACTAGCGGGGCAGATACGCAGTATTTT. Its translation is CASSRTGTSGADTQYF.

The chain has TRBV7-7 and TRBJ2-5; D may correspond to TRBD1 or TRBD2 (5 bases each). Germline V gene sequence: CDR1 SSHAT, CDR2 FNYEAQ (reference sequence). V lost 5 bases and J 5 bases, leaving 12 bases between the germline ends. The CDR3 length is 13 residues. CDR3 residues: CASSTGTGETQYF. The CDR3 DNA follows: TGTGCCAGCAGCACTGGGACGGGGGAGACCCAGTACTTC.

This rearrangement joins TRBV10-3 to TRBJ2-3, with 10 bases that match TRBD2. This CDR3 is built from 13 residues. Germline values: CDR1 ENHRY, CDR2 SYGVKD. Trimming at V came to 8 bases and at J to 4 bases, leaving 3 bases not matched to a gene. The CDR3 is CAIGTSDADTQYF. CDR3 DNA: TGTGCCATCGGGACTAGCGATGCAGATACGCAGTATTTT.

The chain uses TRBV19 and TRBJ1-2; unclear D gene. Germline values: CDR1 LNHDA, CDR2 SQIVND (reference sequence). The CDR3 runs 15 residues. V was cut by 4 bases and J by 0 bases, with 12 bases left in between. CDR3 in amino acids: CASSTSGIPNYGYTF. CDR3 in DNA: TGTGCCAGTAGTACCTCCGGGATCCCTAACTATGGCTACACCTTC.

The chain has TRBV5-1 and TRBJ2-2; D is perhaps TRBD1 (6 bases). The CDR3 contains 14 residues. Germline CDR1 is SGHRS and CDR2 is YFSETQ. V was trimmed by 2 bases and J by 7 bases, leaving 12 bases between them. This chain's CDR3 is CASSFTGRIGELFF. The CDR3 region has the DNA TGCGCCAGCAGCTTCACAGGGCGGATCGGGGAGCTGTTTTTT. The whole variable domain, filled in from reference TRBV5-1 and TRBJ2-2, reads KAGVTQTPRYLIKTRGQQVTLSCSPISGHRSVSWYQQTPGQGLQFLFEYFSETQRNKGNFPGRFSGRQFSNSRSEMNVSTLELGDSALYLCASSFTGRIGELFFGEGSRLTVL.

The rearrangement links TRBV9 to TRBJ1-4; tentative D call: TRBD1 (6 bases). Germline V CDR1 and CDR2: SGDLS, YYNGEE. V was shortened by 3 bases and J by 1 base, with 13 bases between the two germline ends. This CDR3 has 16 amino acids. CDR3 residues: CASSASVQGTNEKLFF. The CDR3 DNA follows: TGTGCCAGCAGCGCCAGTGTACAGGGAACTAATGAAAAACTGTTTTTT.

This chain joins TRBV5-8 and TRBJ1-6; 10 bases map to TRBD1. V shed 4 bases and J 8 bases; nucleotides not matched to a gene: 18. CDR3 size: 19 residues. Germline CDR1 SGHTS, CDR2 YDEGEE. The CDR3 is CASSVPGQGLIGGDSPLHF. As DNA, the CDR3 is TGTGCCAGCAGCGTACCGGGACAGGGGCTTATTGGGGGCGATTCACCCCTCCACTTT.